The 3 T cell receptor beta chains presented below share a single source sample, sequenced in a study of T cell repertoires in cytomegalovirus infection. TCRdb called the reads again in MiXCR, with one record for every CDR3 protein. The sample carries about 890,000 distinct CDR3 sequences, more than 25% recorded once. For these receptors, no antigen is known. The sample here was cultured CD8+ T cells from PBMCs, taken from culture after CMV antigen stimulation. The receptors come from a human donor in good health (CMV status not recorded). Some clones in this sample may be carry-over from other donors' samples.

The gene calls are TRBV15 and TRBJ2-2; D gene unclear. This CDR3 comprises 17 residues. CDR1 LNHNV and CDR2 YYDKDF come from the germline V gene (reference sequence). V lost 0 bases to trimming and J lost 0 bases, with 11 bases between them. CDR3 in DNA: TGTGCCACCAGCAGAGATTGGTTTAATTCGAACACCGGGGAGCTGTTTTTT. This translates into CATSRDWFNSNTGELFF.

This clonotype was seen once. The V and J genes are TRBV19 and TRBJ1-2, with D unresolved. V dropped 6 bases and J dropped 5 bases, with 13 bases sitting between them. CDR1 and CDR2 (germline): LNHDA, SQIVND (reference sequence). CDR3 length: 13 amino acids. DNA for the CDR3: TGTGCCAGTAGCCCAAAGGGTTTATATGGCTACACCTTC. Encoded protein: CASSPKGLYGYTF.

The chain links TRBV9 to TRBJ2-4; 8 bases match TRBD2. V trimming: 4 bases; J trimming: 5 bases; junction bases outside the gene matches: 8. CDR1 and CDR2 (germline): SGDLS, YYNGEE. The CDR3 covers 15 residues. CDR3 protein: CASSQAGASQNIQYF. The CDR3 DNA sequence: TGTGCCAGCAGCCAAGCGGGGGCTTCCCAAAACATTCAGTACTTC.